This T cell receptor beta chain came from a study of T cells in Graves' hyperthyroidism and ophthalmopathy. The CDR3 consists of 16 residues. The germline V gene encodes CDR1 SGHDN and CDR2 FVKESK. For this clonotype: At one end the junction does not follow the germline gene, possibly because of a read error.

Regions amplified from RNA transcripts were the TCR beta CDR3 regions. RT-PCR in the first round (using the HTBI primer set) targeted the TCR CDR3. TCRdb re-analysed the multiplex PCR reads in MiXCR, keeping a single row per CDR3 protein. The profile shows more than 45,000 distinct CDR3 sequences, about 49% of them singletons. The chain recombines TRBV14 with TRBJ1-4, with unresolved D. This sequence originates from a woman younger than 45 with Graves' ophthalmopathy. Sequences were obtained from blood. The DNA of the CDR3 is TGTGCCAGCAGGCAAGAGGGCAGCCCGGTCCGGGAAAAACTGTTTTTT. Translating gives CASRQEGSPVREKLFF.